What follows are 26 T cell receptor beta chains derived from one specimen sequenced in a study of T cell changes during pregnancy in multiple sclerosis. Only in-frame clones appear in the TCRdb table, and some are missing; sequencing was by immunoSEQ multiplex PCR. The sample records tens of thousands of clones, roughly 92% being singletons. Sequenced material: peripheral blood, taken in the second trimester of pregnancy. The receptors shown here come from a female donor with multiple sclerosis, enrolled in a pregnancy study.

This rearrangement joins TRBV2 to TRBJ2-2, with unresolved D. The CDR3 is made up of 14 amino acids. V was clipped by 5 bases and J by 0 bases, with 7 bases between them. The germline gives CDR1 SNHLY, CDR2 FYNNEI. CDR3 nucleotides: TGTGCCAGCAGTCTCTACCCGAACACCGGGGAGCTGTTTTTT. It yields the protein CASSLYPNTGELFF.

V is TRBV11-3 and J is TRBJ1-1; possible D gene TRBD1, 5 bases. Germline V lookup: CDR1 SGHNT, CDR2 YENEEA. The CDR3 has 14 amino acids. Trimming removed 3 bases at V and 3 bases at J, with 11 bases between. CDR3 amino acids: CASSLKGLDTEAFF. CDR3 DNA sequence: TGTGCCAGCAGCTTGAAGGGGTTGGACACTGAAGCTTTCTTT. Full variable domain (missing parts from reference TRBV11-3 and TRBJ1-1): EAGVVQSPRYKIIEKKQPVAFWCNPISGHNTLYWYLQNLGQGPELLIRYENEEAVDDSQLPKDRFSAERLKGVDSTLKIQPAELGDSAVYLCASSLKGLDTEAFFGQGTRLTVV.

The chain uses TRBV5-4 and TRBJ2-6; 7 nucleotides agree with TRBD1. CDR1 and CDR2 from the germline V gene are SGHNT and YYREEE (reference sequence). CDR3 length: 16 residues. The V gene end was trimmed by 6 bases and the J gene end by 0 bases; junction bases not matched to a gene: 6. The CDR3 region is CASKGQWSSGANVLTF. CDR3 in DNA: TGTGCCAGCAAGGGACAGTGGAGCTCTGGGGCCAACGTCCTGACTTTC.

The chain recombines TRBV10-3 with TRBJ2-3; 8 bases match TRBD1. The CDR3 contains 12 residues. The V and J ends lost 4 bases and 6 bases, in that order; junction bases with no gene match: 0. Germline CDR1 ENHRY, CDR2 SYGVKD. The CDR3 spells CAISGTGDTQYF. CDR3 DNA sequence: TGTGCCATCAGTGGGACAGGGGATACGCAGTATTTT.

This clone was seen a single time. The gene calls are TRBV10-3 and TRBJ2-5; D unclear. V was trimmed by 10 bases and J by 0 bases, leaving 12 bases between them. Germline V lookup: CDR1 ENHRY, CDR2 SYGVKD. The CDR3 totals 13 residues. CDR3 bases: TGTGCCACCGGCGCACGGGACCAAGAGACCCAGTACTTC. Its translation: CATGARDQETQYF.

This chain connects TRBV29-1 to TRBJ1-4, with 10 bases that match TRBD1. The junction had 4 bases not matched to a gene; V was cut back by 7 bases and J by 5 bases. The V gene's germline CDR1 is SQVTM and CDR2 ANQGSEA. This CDR3 is built from 13 residues. In DNA form, the CDR3 reads TGCAGCGGTGGGACAGGGGTGAATGAAAAACTGTTTTTT. Amino acids: CSGGTGVNEKLFF.

The J gene is TRBJ2-1, the V gene TRBV6-4; a possible D gene is TRBD2 (5 bases). V was cut by 4 bases and J by 4 bases, with 17 bases left in between. The CDR3 extends over 16 amino acids. The V gene's germline CDR1 is MRHNA and CDR2 SNTAGT. The CDR3 DNA follows: TGTGCCAGCAGTGTGTCGGCGGGTGAGCCATACAATGAGCAGTTCTTC. Residues: CASSVSAGEPYNEQFF.

This sequence joins TRBV18 and TRBJ2-6; TRBD1 matches 11 bases. Germline V gene lookup returns CDR1 KGHSH and CDR2 LQKENI. The CDR3 length is 17 residues. V shed 6 bases, J shed 0 bases, and the junction held 4 bases outside the gene matches. This CDR3 is CASSGQGATSGANVLTF. CDR3 nucleotide sequence: TGTGCCAGCTCCGGACAGGGGGCGACCTCTGGGGCCAACGTCCTGACTTTC.

The rearrangement joins TRBV5-6 to TRBJ2-7; D possibly corresponds to TRBD1 (5 bases). The germline V and J ends were trimmed by 1 base and 5 bases, with 13 bases remaining between them. CDR1 is SGHDT and CDR2 is YYEEEE in the germline V gene. The CDR3 spans 14 residues. For the CDR3, the DNA is TGTGCCAGCAGCTTGTTACAGGAGACGAACGAGCAGTACTTC. Its translation is CASSLLQETNEQYF.

V gene TRBV4-1 combines with J gene TRBJ1-5; 7 bases line up with TRBD1. Germline CDR1 and CDR2: MGHRA and YSYEKL. The V and J ends lost 0 bases and 3 bases, in that order; junction bases with no gene match: 17. The CDR3 covers 20 residues. The CDR3 bases are TGCGCCAGCAGCCAAGATGGGTGGGGACAGCCAAGATTTTACAATCAGCCCCAGCATTTT. Its translation is CASSQDGWGQPRFYNQPQHF.

The J gene is TRBJ1-5, the V gene TRBV7-9, with no clear D. The CDR3 loop spans 14 amino acids. Deletions cut 1 base from V and 2 bases from J, with 6 bases between. Germline values: CDR1 SEHNR, CDR2 FQNEAQ (reference sequence). CDR3 residues: CASSLGLGNQPQHF. In DNA form, the CDR3 reads TGTGCCAGCAGCTTAGGGCTAGGCAATCAGCCCCAGCATTTT.

The genes are TRBV18 and TRBJ2-1; weak D call: TRBD1 (6 bases). Trimming removed 6 bases at V and 9 bases at J, with 15 bases between. The CDR3 has 13 amino acids. The germline V gene has CDR1 KGHSH and CDR2 LQKENI. The CDR3 sequence is CASSPKGVGEQFF. CDR3 bases: TGTGCCAGCTCGCCCAAGGGGGTAGGTGAGCAGTTCTTC.

This chain joins TRBV7-9 and TRBJ1-2, with 7 bases aligning to TRBD1. The CDR3 runs to 13 residues. With 5 bases clipped from V and 8 bases from J, the junction kept 8 bases outside the gene matches. The germline V gene has CDR1 SEHNR and CDR2 FQNEAQ (reference sequence). The CDR3 loop reads CASSPQNRGGYTF. For the CDR3, the DNA is TGTGCCAGCAGCCCGCAAAACAGGGGAGGCTACACCTTC.

V is TRBV5-1 and J is TRBJ2-2; 7 bases are shared with TRBD1. The germline V gene encodes CDR1 SGHRS and CDR2 YFSETQ. This CDR3 is built from 14 residues. V trimming: 5 bases; J trimming: 6 bases; junction bases outside the gene matches: 7. The CDR3 sequence: CASSTQGLAGELFF. CDR3 nucleotide sequence: TGCGCCAGCAGTACACAGGGGCTGGCCGGGGAGCTGTTTTTT.

Written as DNA, the CDR3 is TGTGCCAGCAGTGAAAAACTAGGGGACTCACACAATGAGCAGTTCTTC. It specifies CASSEKLGDSHNEQFF. The V gene is TRBV6-4, the J gene TRBJ2-1; D is possibly TRBD2 (6 bases). The germline V and J ends were trimmed by 3 bases and 5 bases, with 17 bases remaining between them. Looked up from germline, CDR1 is MRHNA and CDR2 is SNTAGT. This CDR3 has 16 amino acids.

The V gene is TRBV5-1, the J gene TRBJ1-1; 8 bases line up with TRBD1. After removal of 0 bases from V and 4 bases from J, the junction contained 20 bases not matched to a gene. Germline-derived CDR1 and CDR2 are SGHRS and YFSETQ. The CDR3 contains 20 residues. The CDR3 sequence: CASSLEIFHRQGAIPTEAFF. The CDR3 nucleotides read TGCGCCAGCAGCTTGGAGATTTTTCATCGTCAGGGGGCGATTCCCACTGAAGCTTTCTTT. The full variable domain, completed using reference TRBV5-1 and TRBJ1-1, is KAGVTQTPRYLIKTRGQQVTLSCSPISGHRSVSWYQQTPGQGLQFLFEYFSETQRNKGNFPGRFSGRQFSNSRSEMNVSTLELGDSALYLCASSLEIFHRQGAIPTEAFFGQGTRLTVV.

This chain links TRBV9 with TRBJ2-1, with TRBD1 as a possible D gene (5 bases). Between the trimmed V and J ends, which lost 2 bases and 8 bases, there was a span of 20 bases. Germline V gives CDR1 SGDLS, CDR2 YYNGEE. This CDR3 is built from 16 residues. CDR3 amino acids: CASSVVSSGRADEQFF. Here the CDR3 DNA reads TGTGCCAGCAGCGTTGTTTCGTCAGGGCGTGCGGATGAGCAGTTCTTC.

The chain combines TRBV9 with TRBJ2-7; 8 bases match TRBD1. The CDR3 loop spans 13 amino acids. V shed 3 bases, J shed 3 bases, and the junction held 2 bases outside the gene matches. Germline V lookup: CDR1 SGDLS, CDR2 YYNGEE. The CDR3 loop is CASSGQGNYEQYF. The CDR3 nucleotides are TGTGCCAGCAGCGGACAGGGGAACTACGAGCAGTACTTC.

V is TRBV15 and J is TRBJ2-5, with 7 bases lining up with TRBD1. J gave up 1 base and V 3 bases, and 11 bases lay outside the gene matches. The CDR3 extends over 17 amino acids. In germline, CDR1 is LNHNV, CDR2 YYDKDF (reference sequence). CDR3 coding DNA: TGTGCCACCAGCAGGACAGCCAAGACAGGGACCCAAGAGACCCAGTACTTC. Translating it yields CATSRTAKTGTQETQYF.

V is TRBV6-5 and J is TRBJ1-4; 7 positions match TRBD1. With 5 bases clipped from V and 7 bases from J, the junction kept 7 bases outside the gene matches. This CDR3 region has 14 residues. CDR1 is MNHEY, CDR2 SVGAGI, per germline. This CDR3 reads CASSPGTVPEKLFF. CDR3 nucleotides: TGTGCCAGCAGTCCCGGGACAGTACCTGAAAAACTGTTTTTT.

The chain uses TRBV19 and TRBJ2-1; TRBD2 aligns across 13 bases. CDR1 and CDR2 (germline): LNHDA, SQIVND (reference sequence). The CDR3 contains 23 residues. J lost 0 bases, V lost 6 bases, and 23 bases had no gene match. The DNA of the CDR3 is TGTGCCAGTAGGGGGACGGCAGAAGGAGGACTAGCGGGAGAAAGGGGCTCCTACAATGAGCAGTTCTTC. Translated: CASRGTAEGGLAGERGSYNEQFF.

The chain recombines TRBV7-2 with TRBJ2-1; weak D call: TRBD2 (7 bases). Germline V gene sequence: CDR1 SGHTA, CDR2 FQGNSA. Trimming left V 2 bases short and J 3 bases short, with 17 bases between. The CDR3 totals 17 residues. CDR3 in amino acids: CASSLRGGTRSYNEQFF. CDR3 coding DNA: TGTGCCAGCAGCTTAAGGGGGGGGACTCGGAGCTACAATGAGCAGTTCTTC.

This chain uses TRBV5-1 with TRBJ1-3; D perhaps matches TRBD1 (5 bases). This CDR3 comprises 17 residues. The germline V and J ends were trimmed by 0 bases and 1 base, with 14 bases remaining between them. CDR1 is SGHRS and CDR2 is YFSETQ in the germline V gene. CDR3 sequence reads: CASSLAQGSRSGNTIYF. Written as DNA, the CDR3 is TGCGCCAGCAGCTTGGCTCAGGGTTCTCGGTCTGGAAACACCATATATTTT.

The chain carries TRBV9 and TRBJ2-2, with D possibly TRBD2 on 6 matching bases. V lost 3 bases and J 2 bases, leaving 11 bases between the germline ends. This CDR3 has 15 amino acids. Germline V gives CDR1 SGDLS, CDR2 YYNGEE. The CDR3 DNA is TGTGCCAGCAGCGCCTCACTAGCAAACACCGGGGAGCTGTTTTTT. It encodes CASSASLANTGELFF.

The chain recombines TRBV7-8 with TRBJ2-1; 10 nucleotides align to TRBD2. Germline V CDR1 and CDR2: SGHVS, FQNEAQ. The CDR3 totals 15 residues. With V trimmed by 5 bases and J by 3 bases, 4 bases remained unmatched. CDR3 sequence (DNA): TGTGCCAGCAGCCTAATAGCGGGGGGCTACAATGAGCAGTTCTTC. Protein: CASSLIAGGYNEQFF.

This chain uses TRBV30 with TRBJ2-7; TRBD1 agrees at 7 bases. J gave up 3 bases and V 4 bases, and 9 bases lay outside the gene matches. Germline V gene lookup returns CDR1 GTSNPN and CDR2 SVGIG (reference sequence). The CDR3 consists of 14 residues. CDR3 nucleotide sequence: TGTGCCTGGACTCGATACAGGGGCGGCTACGAGCAGTACTTC. It yields the protein CAWTRYRGGYEQYF.